These 17 T cell receptor beta chains originate from one sample sequenced in a study of blood T cell repertoires in COVID-19. Assay used: immunoSEQ multiplex PCR; TCRdb lists only in-frame clones, some missing. In the table there are around 30,000 clones, about nine tenths of which are singletons. Specimen: peripheral blood. The receptors shown here come from an older man with acute or convalescent COVID-19.

This clone has only one observation. The rearrangement joins TRBV9 to TRBJ1-3, with D possibly TRBD1 on 5 matching bases. The length of the CDR3 is 18 residues. With 0 bases removed from V and 4 bases from J, the gap between germline ends came to 20 bases. The germline gives CDR1 SGDLS, CDR2 YYNGEE. The CDR3 here is CASSVDSRRDLGGNTIYF. DNA of the CDR3: TGTGCCAGCAGCGTAGATAGCAGGCGGGACCTGGGGGGAAACACCATATATTTT.

The chain has TRBV2 and TRBJ2-3, with 9 bases matching TRBD2. The V segment lost 4 bases and the J segment 1 base; nucleotides outside the gene matches: 6. Germline loops: CDR1 SNHLY, CDR2 FYNNEI. The CDR3 length is 16 residues. The CDR3 coding sequence is TGTGCCAGCAGTGCCCTGGCTAGCGGGGGCACAGATACGCAGTATTTT. This encodes CASSALASGGTDTQYF.

CDR3 in amino acids: CASSTGPTGGEQYF. CDR3 bases: TGTGCCAGTAGTACGGGACCCACGGGGGGCGAGCAGTACTTC. This chain joins TRBV19 and TRBJ2-7, with 7 bases that match TRBD2. V was clipped by 4 bases and J by 6 bases; unmatched bases: 9. There are 14 residues in the CDR3. Per germline, CDR1 LNHDA and CDR2 SQIVND (reference sequence).

This chain uses TRBV5-1 with TRBJ1-2; a possible D gene is TRBD1 (6 bases). The CDR3 spans 15 residues. Trimming cost V 4 bases and J 2 bases, with 15 bases left between them. Germline-derived CDR1 and CDR2 are SGHRS and YFSETQ. CDR3 sequence: CASSHRGDTNYGYTF. DNA for the CDR3: TGCGCCAGCAGCCACCGAGGGGACACGAACTATGGCTACACCTTC.

The V gene is TRBV4-1, the J gene TRBJ1-2; D possibly corresponds to TRBD1 (5 bases). The CDR3 has 15 amino acids. V was shortened by 4 bases and J by 5 bases, with 17 bases between the two germline ends. CDR1 is MGHRA and CDR2 is YSYEKL in the germline V gene. CDR3 DNA: TGCGCCAGCAGCCCCGGACAACAAGATGGTTATGGCTACACCTTC. It yields the protein CASSPGQQDGYGYTF.

This sequence joins TRBV6-5 and TRBJ1-4, with 7 positions matching TRBD1. This CDR3 spans 13 amino acids. CDR1 MNHEY and CDR2 SVGAGI come from the germline V gene. Trimming took 6 bases from V and 8 from J; bases not matched to a gene: 6. CDR3: CASRQGVGEKLFF. In DNA form, the CDR3 reads TGTGCCAGCAGGCAGGGGGTAGGGGAAAAACTGTTTTTT.

This chain connects TRBV2 to TRBJ1-2; 9 bases match TRBD1. The CDR3 covers 17 residues. CDR1 SNHLY and CDR2 FYNNEI come from the germline V gene. J was trimmed by 5 bases and V by 0 bases; bases with no gene match: 10. Written as DNA, the CDR3 is TGTGCCAGCAGTGAAGCGGAGTTGGACAGGGGTGGGTATGGCTACACCTTC. Translation gives CASSEAELDRGGYGYTF.

The genes are TRBV15 and TRBJ1-6; unclear D gene. V was clipped by 0 bases and J by 0 bases, with 3 bases between them. This CDR3 contains 15 residues. Germline V gene sequence: CDR1 LNHNV, CDR2 YYDKDF (reference sequence). CDR3 DNA sequence: TGTGCCACCAGCAGAGACAGCTCCTATAATTCACCCCTCCACTTT. Protein sequence: CATSRDSSYNSPLHF. Looking up the rest from reference TRBV15 and TRBJ1-6 gives the full variable domain: DAMVIQNPRYQVTQFGKPVTLSCSQTLNHNVMYWYQQKSSQAPKLLFHYYDKDFNNEADTPDNFQSRRPNTSFCFLDIRSPGLGDTAMYLCATSRDSSYNSPLHFGNGTRLTVT.

This chain links TRBV7-9 with TRBJ1-4; D is possibly TRBD1 (6 bases). Per germline, CDR1 SEHNR and CDR2 FQNEAQ (reference sequence). The CDR3 extends over 14 amino acids. Trimming took 2 bases from V and 6 from J, leaving 10 bases between them. For the CDR3, the DNA is TGTGCCAGCAGCTTATGGGCAGGGGATGAAAAACTGTTTTTT. Translation gives CASSLWAGDEKLFF.

The chain is built from TRBV9 and TRBJ2-1, with a tentative D call TRBD1 (6 bases). Germline CDR1 and CDR2: SGDLS and YYNGEE. Deletions cut 0 bases from V and 5 bases from J, with 21 bases between. This CDR3 is 18 amino acids long. CDR3 sequence (DNA): TGTGCCAGCAGCGTAGCCTTAAGTATGGACAGCAAGCACAATGAGCAGTTCTTC. Translated: CASSVALSMDSKHNEQFF.

The chain joins TRBV5-1 to TRBJ2-3; TRBD2 aligns across 9 bases. CDR1 and CDR2 from the germline V gene are SGHRS and YFSETQ. This CDR3 region has 15 residues. V dropped 0 bases and J dropped 1; count of bases not matched to a gene: 0. The CDR3 is CASSLASGGTDTQYF. In DNA form, the CDR3 reads TGCGCCAGCAGCTTGGCTAGCGGGGGCACAGATACGCAGTATTTT.

The CDR3: CASSLMEGGNTEAFF. In DNA form, the CDR3 reads TGTGCCAGCAGCTTAATGGAAGGGGGGAACACTGAAGCTTTCTTT. This rearrangement joins TRBV7-8 to TRBJ1-1; maybe TRBD1 (6 bases). The germline V gene has CDR1 SGHVS and CDR2 FQNEAQ. The V and J ends lost 2 bases and 1 base respectively, with 11 bases between them. The length of the CDR3 is 15 residues. Full variable domain (rest looked up from reference TRBV7-8 and TRBJ1-1): GAGVSQSPRYKVAKRGQDVALRCDPISGHVSLFWYQQALGQGPEFLTYFQNEAQLDKSGLPSDRFFAERPEGSVSTLKIQRTQQEDSAVYLCASSLMEGGNTEAFFGQGTRLTVV.

J is TRBJ1-2 and V is TRBV5-8; D not certain. Trimming took off 4 bases at V and 4 bases at J, with 14 bases between the two ends. Per germline, CDR1 SGHTS and CDR2 YDEGEE. The CDR3 length is 14 residues. DNA of the CDR3: TGTGCCAGCAGCGCCGAGGCAGCCACCTATGGCTACACCTTC. Its translation: CASSAEAATYGYTF. The complete variable domain, with remaining parts taken from reference TRBV5-8 and TRBJ1-2, reads EAGVTQSPTHLIKTRGQQATLRCSPISGHTSVYWYQQALGLGLQFLLWYDEGEERNRGNFPPRFSGRQFPNYSSELNVNALELEDSALYLCASSAEAATYGYTFGSGTRLTVV.

Worth noting for this clone: Mismatch with germline at one junction end may stem from a read error. The chain employs TRBV10-3 and TRBJ2-3; 11 nucleotides match TRBD1. Germline-derived CDR1 and CDR2 are ENHRY and SYGVKD. The CDR3 sequence is 16 residues long. This CDR3 is CANSRTLGQGADTQYF. CDR3 bases: TGTGCCAACAGTCGGACCCTGGGACAGGGGGCAGATACGCAGTATTTT.

The V and J genes are TRBV7-3 and TRBJ2-4; tentatively, D is TRBD2 (6 bases). Germline V gene lookup returns CDR1 SGHTA and CDR2 FQGTGA. The CDR3 contains 14 residues. The ends were cut back, 1 base at V and 6 bases at J, with 10 bases in the middle. CDR3 DNA: TGTGCCAGCAGCTTAAATCCAGCGGGAAACATTCAGTACTTC. Its translation: CASSLNPAGNIQYF.

This clone was detected a few times. The chain couples TRBV27 to TRBJ1-4; D remains ambiguous. The V gene's germline CDR1 is MNHEY and CDR2 SMNVEV (reference sequence). This CDR3 has 14 amino acids. The ends were cut back, 6 bases at V and 4 bases at J, with 12 bases in the middle. The chain's CDR3 is CASRDGGYNEKLFF. As DNA, the CDR3 is TGTGCCAGCAGGGACGGAGGATATAATGAAAAACTGTTTTTT.

The V and J genes are TRBV14 and TRBJ1-2, with D perhaps TRBD1 (6 bases). The CDR3 runs 16 residues. Trimming left V 4 bases short and J 0 bases short, with 15 bases between. The germline gives CDR1 SGHDN, CDR2 FVKESK. Here the CDR3 DNA reads TGTGCCAGCAGCCGGACCGTCACAGGGACTAACTATGGCTACACCTTC. Translated: CASSRTVTGTNYGYTF. The whole variable domain, filled in from reference TRBV14 and TRBJ1-2, reads EAGVTQFPSHSVIEKGQTVTLRCDPISGHDNLYWYRRVMGKEIKFLLHFVKESKQDESGMPNNRFLAERTGGTYSTLKVQPAELEDSGVYFCASSRTVTGTNYGYTFGSGTRLTVV.